These 5 T cell receptor beta chains came from one sample sequenced in a study of blood T cell repertoires in COVID-19. Profiling relied on immunoSEQ multiplex PCR, and the TCRdb table lists in-frame clones only, not all of them. The table shows 90,000 to 120,000 clones, with roughly 90% occurring only once. Sample: peripheral blood. These receptors all stem from a man in his forties with active or convalescent COVID-19.

This clone appeared a few times. The J gene is TRBJ2-7, the V gene TRBV7-9, with TRBD1 matching over 7 bases. Germline assignment: CDR1 SEHNR and CDR2 FQNEAQ (reference sequence). The CDR3 loop spans 13 amino acids. The V and J ends lost 5 bases and 6 bases, in that order; junction bases with no gene match: 7. In DNA form, the CDR3 reads TGTGCCAGCAGCGACTTACCAGGGGGCGAGCAGTACTTC. As protein: CASSDLPGGEQYF.

The chain is built from TRBV7-3 and TRBJ1-2; D unresolved. The germline V gene encodes CDR1 SGHTA and CDR2 FQGTGA. The CDR3 runs to 12 residues. Trimming removed 5 bases at V and 3 bases at J, with 7 bases between. The CDR3 DNA reads TGTGCCAGCAGCATGGAGGACTATGGCTACACCTTC. It yields the protein CASSMEDYGYTF.

J is TRBJ2-7 and V is TRBV3-1 (or the pseudogene TRBV3-2); no reliable D call. Trimming pared 5 bases from V and 4 bases from J, leaving 6 bases between. Germline V gene lookup returns CDR1 LGHDT and CDR2 YNNKEL (reference sequence). This CDR3 contains 11 residues. CDR3 nucleotide sequence: TGTGCCAGCAGCAACGGTTACGAGCAGTACTTC. Its translation: CASSNGYEQYF.

This chain connects TRBV18 to TRBJ2-3; D ambiguous. The V gene's germline CDR1 is KGHSH and CDR2 LQKENI. The V gene lost 2 bases and the J gene lost 0 bases, with 6 bases spanning the gap. This CDR3 is 14 amino acids long. The chain's CDR3 is CASSPTQSTDTQYF. Here the CDR3 DNA reads TGTGCCAGCTCACCAACACAAAGCACAGATACGCAGTATTTT.

This chain joins TRBV5-1 and TRBJ1-4, with D perhaps matching TRBD1 (5 bases). The germline V gene encodes CDR1 SGHRS and CDR2 YFSETQ. This CDR3 is built from 15 residues. The V end lost 4 bases, the J end lost 0 bases, and 10 bases lay between the germline ends. The CDR3 loop is CASSGGGTTNEKLFF. As DNA, the CDR3 is TGCGCCAGCAGCGGCGGGGGGACAACTAATGAAAAACTGTTTTTT.